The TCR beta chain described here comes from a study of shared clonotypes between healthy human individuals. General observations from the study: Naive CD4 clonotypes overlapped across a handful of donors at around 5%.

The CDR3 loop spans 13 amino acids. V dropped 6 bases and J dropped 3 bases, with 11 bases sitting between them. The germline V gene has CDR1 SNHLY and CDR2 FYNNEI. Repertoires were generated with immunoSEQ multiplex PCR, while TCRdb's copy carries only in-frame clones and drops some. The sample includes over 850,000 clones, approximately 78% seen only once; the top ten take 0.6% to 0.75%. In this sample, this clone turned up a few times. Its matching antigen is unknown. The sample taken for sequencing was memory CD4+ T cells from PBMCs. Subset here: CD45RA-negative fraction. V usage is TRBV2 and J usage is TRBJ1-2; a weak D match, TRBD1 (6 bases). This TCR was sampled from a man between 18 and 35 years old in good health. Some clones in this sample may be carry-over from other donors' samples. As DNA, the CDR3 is TGTGCCAGCAGGGGTGAGGGGGACTATGGCTACACCTTC. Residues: CASRGEGDYGYTF.